The rows below give T cell receptor beta chains drawn from one sample of a study of brain T cells in children with intractable seizures. Assay: immunoSEQ multiplex PCR; the TCRdb copy retains only in-frame clones and omits some. The sample has under 400,000 clones, 85% to 95% seen once. Sequencing was performed on peripheral blood, taken more than 4 months after surgery. The source is a boy younger than two with tuberous sclerosis and intractable seizures. CDR3s include the opening cysteine and the closing phenylalanine or tryptophan. Fields, in order: V gene, clone size, J gene, D gene, CDR3 DNA, CDR3 protein. A D gene is named only where the DNA matches it firmly. Size values are once, few and many counts, or a class for expanded clones, and some rows have none.

v_call: TRBV7-3
clone_size: NA
j_call: TRBJ2-1
d_call: TRBD2
cdr3_nt: TGTGCCAGCAGCCCCGGGACTAGCGGGAGGATGGCTGAGCAGTTCTTC
cdr3_aa: CASSPGTSGRMAEQFF

v_call: TRBV7-9
clone_size: NA
j_call: TRBJ1-5
d_call: NA
cdr3_nt: TGTGCCAGCAGCGATGGTAGCAATCAGCCCCAGCATTTT
cdr3_aa: CASSDGSNQPQHF

v_call: TRBV2
clone_size: NA
j_call: TRBJ1-5
d_call: NA
cdr3_nt: TGTGCCAGCAGGGTAGCGGGTGGCAATCAGCCCCAGCATTTT
cdr3_aa: CASRVAGGNQPQHF

v_call: TRBV13
clone_size: many
j_call: TRBJ2-7
d_call: NA
cdr3_nt: TGTGCCAGCAGCTTAGGGCAGATCTACGAGCAGTACTTC
cdr3_aa: CASSLGQIYEQYF

v_call: TRBV5-1
clone_size: NA
j_call: TRBJ1-1
d_call: NA
cdr3_nt: TGCGCCAGCAGCGAAGACGACGGGGTCCGTCTAGGGGTGTTCTTT
cdr3_aa: CASSEDDGVRLGVFF

v_call: TRBV5-6
clone_size: NA
j_call: TRBJ1-4
d_call: NA
cdr3_nt: TGTGCCAGCAGCTCGTTGACCCGGGGGGGTGAAAAACTGTTTTTT
cdr3_aa: CASSSLTRGGEKLFF

v_call: TRBV30
clone_size: NA
j_call: TRBJ2-3
d_call: TRBD2
cdr3_nt: TGTGCCTGGGTACTAGCGGGAGGGCCTGGGGATACGCAGTATTTT
cdr3_aa: CAWVLAGGPGDTQYF

v_call: TRBV29-1
clone_size: NA
j_call: TRBJ1-1
d_call: NA
cdr3_nt: TGCAGCGTTGGGGCTGGGGACATACGTAATGAAGCTTTCTTT
cdr3_aa: CSVGAGDIRNEAFF

v_call: TRBV19
clone_size: NA
j_call: TRBJ1-1
d_call: TRBD1
cdr3_nt: TGTGCCAGTTACCGAGGAGGGGGCTGGACTGAAGCTTTCTTT
cdr3_aa: CASYRGGGWTEAFF

v_call: TRBV4-2
clone_size: NA
j_call: TRBJ1-4
d_call: NA
cdr3_nt: TGTGCCAGCAGCCAACAGACAGGACTCAATGAAAAACTGTTTTTT
cdr3_aa: CASSQQTGLNEKLFF

v_call: TRBV30
clone_size: NA
j_call: TRBJ1-1
d_call: NA
cdr3_nt: TGTGCCTGGAGTCCTCGCACGGGGGGAGCTTTCTTT
cdr3_aa: CAWSPRTGGAFF

v_call: TRBV19
clone_size: NA
j_call: TRBJ1-2
d_call: NA
cdr3_nt: TGTGCCAGTTCGGAGGACATCTATAACTATGGCTACACCTTC
cdr3_aa: CASSEDIYNYGYTF

v_call: TRBV6-6
clone_size: NA
j_call: TRBJ2-7
d_call: NA
cdr3_nt: TGTGCCAGCAGTTACCGGGACGACTCCTACGAGCAGTACTTC
cdr3_aa: CASSYRDDSYEQYF

v_call: TRBV5-6
clone_size: NA
j_call: TRBJ2-7
d_call: NA
cdr3_nt: TGTGCCAGCAGCTTGAGCGCAGGGACCTACGAGCAGTACTTC
cdr3_aa: CASSLSAGTYEQYF

v_call: TRBV5-1
clone_size: once
j_call: TRBJ1-1
d_call: NA
cdr3_nt: TGCGCCAGCAGCTTGGACAGGGCGGGCGCTGAAGCTTTCTTT
cdr3_aa: CASSLDRAGAEAFF

v_call: TRBV30
clone_size: NA
j_call: TRBJ1-6
d_call: NA
cdr3_nt: TGTGGATGGAAGAAAGGGTCACCCCTCCACTTT
cdr3_aa: CGWKKGSPLHF

v_call: TRBV6-6
clone_size: NA
j_call: TRBJ2-7
d_call: NA
cdr3_nt: TGTGCCAGCGGGGATGTACAGGGAATAGTGGCCTACGAGCAGTACTTC
cdr3_aa: CASGDVQGIVAYEQYF

v_call: TRBV7-9
clone_size: NA
j_call: TRBJ2-3
d_call: TRBD2
cdr3_nt: TGTGCCAGCAGCTCCCCCAGCGGGGAGGGAGATACGCAGTATTTT
cdr3_aa: CASSSPSGEGDTQYF

v_call: TRBV30
clone_size: NA
j_call: TRBJ1-6
d_call: NA
cdr3_nt: TGTGCCTGGACCGGACAATATAATTCACCCCTCCACTTT
cdr3_aa: CAWTGQYNSPLHF

v_call: TRBV6-5
clone_size: NA
j_call: TRBJ1-2
d_call: NA
cdr3_nt: TGTGCCAGCAGTAGTAACAGCTATGGCTACACCTTC
cdr3_aa: CASSSNSYGYTF

v_call: TRBV9
clone_size: NA
j_call: TRBJ2-6
d_call: NA
cdr3_nt: TGTGCCAGCAGCCCCGTTTATGGGGCCAACGTCCTGACTTTC
cdr3_aa: CASSPVYGANVLTF